This TCR beta chain came from a study of control samples from healthy donors and cancer patients. Germline V gene lookup returns CDR1 MNHEY and CDR2 SVGAGI. V shed 0 bases and J shed 7 bases, with 10 bases lying between them. The CDR3 totals 13 residues. Here immunoSEQ multiplex PCR was the method, and the copy in TCRdb shows in-frame clones only, minus some. Its table lists approximately 190,000 clones. The chain links TRBV6-5 to TRBJ2-7; D is possibly TRBD2 (7 bases). Specimen: blood. The TCR comes from a woman aged 25-40 years in good health. The CDR3 DNA reads TGTGCCAGCAGTTACTCGGGGGGGCGGGAGCAGTACTTC. Its translation: CASSYSGGREQYF.